This T cell receptor (beta chain) was sequenced during a study of blood T cell repertoires in COVID-19. Study-level background: Acute and convalescent COVID-19 samples came from the United States, Italy and Spain. In each case, the material was cDNA or gDNA derived from T cells, B-cell-depleted T cells, or PBMCs.

The CDR3 is 14 residues long. Deletions cut 3 bases from V and 2 bases from J, with 8 bases between. CDR1 MDHEN and CDR2 SYDVKM come from the germline V gene. Method: immunoSEQ multiplex PCR; TCRdb's copy keeps in-frame clones and lacks some. The repertoire consists of 51,000 or so clones, with 80% to 90% occurring once and the leading ten covering 10% to 15%. The rearrangement uses TRBV28 and TRBJ1-5; no clear D. This clonotype originated in a man at least 80 years old with acute or convalescent COVID-19. The sample consisted of peripheral blood. The CDR3 DNA is TGTGCCAGCAGTTTTTCGTTAGGCAATCAGCCCCAGCATTTT. Translation: CASSFSLGNQPQHF.